This T cell receptor (beta chain) was captured in a study of shared clonotypes between healthy human individuals. Original processing methods: Junction-only immunoSEQ sequences carried no quality scores, so filtering differed. Profiling relied on immunoSEQ multiplex PCR, and the TCRdb table lists in-frame clones only, not all of them. V, J and clone size derive from that table, while D and trimming were established from the DNA sequence. This sample has about 550,000 clones, with just under 97% found just once. CD8 cells classed as naive were CD45RO-negative and positively selected for CCR7, excluding terminally differentiated effector memory CD45RA+ cells. This CDR3 region has 15 residues. Germline-derived CDR1 and CDR2 are MNHEY and SVGAGI. The junction had 4 bases not matched to a gene; V was cut back by 2 bases and J by 7 bases.

V is TRBV6-5 and J is TRBJ2-1; 11 positions match TRBD2. Sequences were obtained from naive CD8+ T cells sorted from blood. This clonotype originated in a woman between 25 and 40 years old in good health. CDR3 protein: CASSYVAGGHNEQFF. CDR3 coding DNA: TGTGCCAGCAGTTACGTAGCGGGAGGGCATAATGAGCAGTTCTTC.